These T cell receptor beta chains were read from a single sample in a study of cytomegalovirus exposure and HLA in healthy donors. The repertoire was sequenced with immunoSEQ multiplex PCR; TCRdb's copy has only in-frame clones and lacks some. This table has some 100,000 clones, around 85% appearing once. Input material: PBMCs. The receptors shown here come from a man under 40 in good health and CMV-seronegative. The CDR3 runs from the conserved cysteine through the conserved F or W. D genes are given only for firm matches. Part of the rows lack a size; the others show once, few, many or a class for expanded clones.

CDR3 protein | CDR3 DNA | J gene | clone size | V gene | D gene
CASLGGKTEAFF | TGTGCCTCCTTGGGGGGGAAGACTGAAGCTTTCTTT | TRBJ1-1 | NA | TRBV30 | NA
CASSGAGGGETQYF | TGTGCCAGCAGCGGAGCGGGGGGTGGGGAGACCCAGTACTTC | TRBJ2-5 | NA | TRBV5-6 | TRBD2
CASSKTGAYGYTF | TGTGCCAGCAGCAAGACAGGGGCCTATGGCTACACCTTC | TRBJ1-2 | few | TRBV21-1 | NA
CASSQVGGAGELFF | TGTGCCAGCAGCCAAGTTGGGGGGGCCGGGGAGCTGTTTTTT | TRBJ2-2 | once | TRBV4-2 | TRBD2
CASSPLRTGPYEQYF | TGTGCCAGCAGCCCCTTGAGGACAGGACCCTACGAGCAGTACTTC | TRBJ2-7 | once | TRBV7-9 | TRBD1
CASARDRVYNEQFF | TGTGCCAGTGCCCGGGACAGGGTCTACAATGAGCAGTTCTTC | TRBJ2-1 | NA | TRBV6-4 | TRBD1
CASSFFPDTYEQYF | TGTGCCAGCAGCTTTTTCCCAGACACCTACGAGCAGTACTTC | TRBJ2-7 | few | TRBV12-1 | NA
CASSYTTGGSGEQYF | TGCGCCAGCAGCTATACCACAGGGGGCTCCGGCGAGCAGTACTTC | TRBJ2-7 | NA | TRBV5-1 | TRBD1
CASSFSGLLSSYNSPLHF | TGTGCCAGCAGTTTTTCAGGACTTCTGAGCTCCTATAATTCACCCCTCCACTTT | TRBJ1-6 | NA | TRBV28 | NA
CASSPGLAAQETQYF | TGTGCCAGCTCACCAGGGCTAGCAGCCCAAGAGACCCAGTACTTC | TRBJ2-5 | NA | TRBV18 | NA
CASSPNNQPQHF | TGTGCCAGTAGCCCCAACAATCAGCCCCAGCATTTT | TRBJ1-5 | NA | TRBV19 | NA
CASSSGLAGVFSNEQFF | TGCGCCAGCAGCTCGGGACTAGCGGGAGTGTTTTCCAATGAGCAGTTCTTC | TRBJ2-1 | few | TRBV5-1 | TRBD2
CASSFEGRGSPLHF | TGTGCCAGCAGTTTTGAGGGCAGGGGGTCACCCCTCCACTTT | TRBJ1-6 | NA | TRBV27 | TRBD1
CAWSVGTSGRAFYNEQFF | TGTGCCTGGAGTGTCGGGACTAGCGGGAGGGCCTTCTACAATGAGCAGTTCTTC | TRBJ2-1 | NA | TRBV30 | TRBD2
CASSSSGSNEQFF | TGTGCCAGCAGCTCTAGCGGGAGTAATGAGCAGTTCTTC | TRBJ2-1 | NA | TRBV7-7 | TRBD2
CASSTLTEGAGEQYF | TGTGCCAGCAGCACCCTCACGGAGGGTGCCGGCGAGCAGTACTTC | TRBJ2-7 | NA | TRBV7-9 | NA
CASSLNHRGNLQETQYF | TGTGCCAGCAGCCTGAACCACAGGGGGAACCTGCAAGAGACCCAGTACTTC | TRBJ2-5 | once | TRBV4-2 | TRBD1
CAWSFPGVNTEAFF | TGTGCCTGGAGTTTCCCAGGGGTGAACACTGAAGCTTTCTTT | TRBJ1-1 | NA | TRBV30 | NA
CATSRAVSGNTIYF | TGTGCCACCAGCAGAGCAGTCTCTGGAAACACCATATATTTT | TRBJ1-3 | NA | TRBV15 | NA
CASSDYREAFF | TGTGCCAGCAGTGATTACAGGGAAGCTTTCTTT | TRBJ1-1 | NA | TRBV25-1 | NA
CASSLHRGLSYGYTF | TGTGCCAGCAGCTTACACAGGGGGTTGAGCTATGGCTACACCTTC | TRBJ1-2 | NA | TRBV7-8 | TRBD1
CASSLGGLGTDTQYF | TGTGCCAGCAGCCTCGGGGGGCTGGGCACAGATACGCAGTATTTT | TRBJ2-3 | NA | TRBV28 | NA
CASSPQTQNTEAFF | TGTGCCAGCAGCCCTCAGACACAGAACACTGAAGCTTTCTTT | TRBJ1-1 | NA | TRBV9 | NA
CAGRPWGVGQPQHF | TGTGCCGGCCGTCCTTGGGGCGTCGGTCAGCCCCAGCATTTT | TRBJ1-5 | NA | TRBV21-1 | NA
CASRISYNSPLHF | TGTGCCTCTCGTATCTCCTATAATTCACCCCTCCACTTT | TRBJ1-6 | NA | TRBV28 | NA
CASSQRDRDNQPQHF | TGTGCCAGCAGCCAACGCGACAGGGACAATCAGCCCCAGCATTTT | TRBJ1-5 | few | TRBV4-2 | TRBD1
CATNYRGLSYNEQFF | TGTGCCACCAACTACAGGGGGCTCTCCTACAATGAGCAGTTCTTC | TRBJ2-1 | NA | TRBV5-6 | TRBD1
CASSLAYNSPLHF | TGTGCCAGCAGTTTGGCATATAATTCACCCCTCCACTTT | TRBJ1-6 | NA | TRBV27 | NA
CASSPPLAGGTYNEQFF | TGTGCCAGCTCACCGCCACTAGCGGGGGGTACCTACAATGAGCAGTTCTTC | TRBJ2-1 | NA | TRBV18 | TRBD2
CATSAATGPSNEKLFF | TGTGCCACCTCAGCCGCTACAGGGCCTTCTAATGAAAAACTGTTTTTT | TRBJ1-4 | NA | TRBV10-3 | NA
CASSVSLDSREQYF | TGTGCCAGCAGCGTTTCCTTGGACAGCCGCGAGCAGTACTTC | TRBJ2-7 | NA | TRBV7-9 | NA
CASNSGRTYEQYF | TGCGCCAGCAATAGCGGGAGAACCTACGAGCAGTACTTC | TRBJ2-7 | NA | TRBV5-1 | TRBD2
CSVVLPPQVSETQYF | TGCAGCGTTGTTCTTCCCCCGCAGGTTTCAGAGACCCAGTACTTC | TRBJ2-5 | NA | TRBV29-1 | NA
CASSEGGQGRGNEQFF | TGTGCCAGCAGTGAAGGGGGACAGGGCCGAGGAAATGAGCAGTTCTTC | TRBJ2-1 | NA | TRBV2 | TRBD1
CAWSVPSSGGNSPLHF | TGTGCCTGGAGTGTTCCCTCTAGCGGGGGAAATTCACCCCTCCACTTT | TRBJ1-6 | NA | TRBV30 | NA
CASRSTGTVFSYEQYF | TGCGCCAGCAGATCTACCGGGACAGTCTTTTCCTACGAGCAGTACTTC | TRBJ2-7 | NA | TRBV5-1 | TRBD1
CASSPGTGTDTEAFF | TGTGCCAGCAGCCCGGGGACAGGGACGGACACTGAAGCTTTCTTT | TRBJ1-1 | NA | TRBV11-2 | TRBD1
CASSFPDSYNEQFF | TGTGCCAGCAGTTTCCCAGACTCCTACAATGAGCAGTTCTTC | TRBJ2-1 | NA | TRBV28 | NA
CASSQDPYLGSNEQFF | TGTGCCAGCAGCCAAGACCCGTACCTCGGGTCCAATGAGCAGTTCTTC | TRBJ2-1 | few | TRBV11-1 | NA
CASSVLPGDEQFF | TGTGCCAGCAGTGTACTACCGGGGGATGAGCAGTTCTTC | TRBJ2-1 | NA | TRBV2 | NA
CASSRDRESEAFF | TGTGCCAGCAGCCGGGACAGGGAGAGTGAAGCTTTCTTT | TRBJ1-1 | NA | TRBV7-3 | TRBD1